This T cell receptor beta chain originates from a study of blood T cell repertoires in COVID-19. Across the study: Material from acute and convalescent COVID-19 was sourced from the United States, Italy and Spain. The analysed material was cDNA or gDNA that came from T cells, B-cell-depleted T cells, or PBMCs.

In the authors' workflow: Estimated nucleated cell counts came from reference gene primer amplification. Measured with immunoSEQ multiplex PCR; TCRdb has only the in-frame clones, and not every one. Clonal size and the V and J genes are those of that table, whereas D and trimming came from the DNA. The data contain approximately 310,000 clones, around nine tenths of them singletons. Trimming took off 0 bases at V and 6 bases at J, with 18 bases between the two ends. Germline CDR1 reads MGHRA; CDR2 reads YSYEKL. The CDR3 has 17 residues. Sequenced: peripheral blood. The sequence derives from a man aged 50 to 60 with active or convalescent COVID-19. The chain recombines TRBV4-1 with TRBJ2-1; TRBD2 might be the D (5 bases). The CDR3 reads CASSQDRGTSTSNEQFF. Here the CDR3 DNA reads TGCGCCAGCAGCCAAGATCGGGGTACATCGACCTCCAATGAGCAGTTCTTC.